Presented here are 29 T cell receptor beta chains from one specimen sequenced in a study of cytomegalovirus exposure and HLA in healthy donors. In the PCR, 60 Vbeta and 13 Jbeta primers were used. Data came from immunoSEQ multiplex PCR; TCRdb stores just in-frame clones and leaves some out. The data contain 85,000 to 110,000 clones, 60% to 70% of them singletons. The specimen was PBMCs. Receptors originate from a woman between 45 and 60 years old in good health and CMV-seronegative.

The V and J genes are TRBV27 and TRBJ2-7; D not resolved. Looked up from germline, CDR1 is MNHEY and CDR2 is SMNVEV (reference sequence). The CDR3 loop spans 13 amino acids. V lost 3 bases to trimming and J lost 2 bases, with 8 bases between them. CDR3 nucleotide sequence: TGTGCCAGCAGTTTCGCAGGTCCCTACGAGCAGTACTTC. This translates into CASSFAGPYEQYF.

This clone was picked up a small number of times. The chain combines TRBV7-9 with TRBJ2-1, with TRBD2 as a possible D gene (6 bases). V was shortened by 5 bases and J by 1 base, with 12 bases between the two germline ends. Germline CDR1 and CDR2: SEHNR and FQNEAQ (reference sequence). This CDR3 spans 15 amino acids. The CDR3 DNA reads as TGTGCCAGCAGCGCGGGACGCCGATCCTACAATGAGCAGTTCTTC. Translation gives CASSAGRRSYNEQFF.

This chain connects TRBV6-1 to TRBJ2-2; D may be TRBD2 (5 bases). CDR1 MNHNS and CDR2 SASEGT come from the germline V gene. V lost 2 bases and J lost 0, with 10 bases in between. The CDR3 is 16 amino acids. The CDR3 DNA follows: TGTGCCAGCAGTGAACTGACCGGGGCGAACACCGGGGAGCTGTTTTTT. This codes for CASSELTGANTGELFF.

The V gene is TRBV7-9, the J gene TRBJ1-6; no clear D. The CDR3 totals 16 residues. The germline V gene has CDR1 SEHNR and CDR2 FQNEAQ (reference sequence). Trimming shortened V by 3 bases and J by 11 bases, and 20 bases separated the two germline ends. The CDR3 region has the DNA TGTGCCAGCAGCTTCATCTTACAGACGGTGAATCCACCCCTCCACTTT. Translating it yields CASSFILQTVNPPLHF.

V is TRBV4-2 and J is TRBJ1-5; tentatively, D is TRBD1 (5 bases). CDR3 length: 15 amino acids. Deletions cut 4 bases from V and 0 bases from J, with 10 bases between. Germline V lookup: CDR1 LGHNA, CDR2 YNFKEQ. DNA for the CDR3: TGTGCCAGCAGCCGAGCTCAGGGTAGCAATCAGCCCCAGCATTTT. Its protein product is CASSRAQGSNQPQHF.

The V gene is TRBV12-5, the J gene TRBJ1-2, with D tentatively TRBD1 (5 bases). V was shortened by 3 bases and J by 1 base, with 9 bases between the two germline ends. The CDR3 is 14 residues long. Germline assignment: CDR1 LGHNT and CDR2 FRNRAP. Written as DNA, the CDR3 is TGTGCTAGTGGTTTTGGGGGACTTAACTATGGCTACACCTTC. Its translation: CASGFGGLNYGYTF.

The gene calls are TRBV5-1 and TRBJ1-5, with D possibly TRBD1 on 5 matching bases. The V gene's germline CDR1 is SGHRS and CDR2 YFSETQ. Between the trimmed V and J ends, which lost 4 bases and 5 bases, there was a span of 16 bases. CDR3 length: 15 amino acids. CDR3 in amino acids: CASSTGSGNHQPQHF. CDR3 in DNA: TGCGCCAGCAGCACGGGCTCAGGGAACCATCAGCCCCAGCATTTT.

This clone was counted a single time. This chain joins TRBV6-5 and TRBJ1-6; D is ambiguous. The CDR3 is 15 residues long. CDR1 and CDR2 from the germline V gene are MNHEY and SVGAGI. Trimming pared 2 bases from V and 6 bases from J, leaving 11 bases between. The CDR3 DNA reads TGTGCCAGCAGTTACCAGGCGTATACTAATTCACCCCTCCACTTT. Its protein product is CASSYQAYTNSPLHF.

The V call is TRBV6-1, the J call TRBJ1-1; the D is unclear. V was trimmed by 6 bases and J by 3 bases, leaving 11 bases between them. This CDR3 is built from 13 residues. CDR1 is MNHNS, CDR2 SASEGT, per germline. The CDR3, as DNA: TGTGCCAGCAGCCCGAGGTCGGACACTGAAGCTTTCTTT. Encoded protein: CASSPRSDTEAFF.

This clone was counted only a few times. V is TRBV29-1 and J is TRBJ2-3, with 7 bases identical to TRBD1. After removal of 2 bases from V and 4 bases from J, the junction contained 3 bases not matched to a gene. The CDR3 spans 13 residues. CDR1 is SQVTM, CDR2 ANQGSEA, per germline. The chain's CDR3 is CSVERQGADTQYF. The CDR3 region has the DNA TGCAGCGTTGAAAGACAGGGAGCAGATACGCAGTATTTT.

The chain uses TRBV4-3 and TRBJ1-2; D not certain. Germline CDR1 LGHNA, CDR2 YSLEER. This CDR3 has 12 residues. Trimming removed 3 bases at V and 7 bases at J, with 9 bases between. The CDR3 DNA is TGCGCCAGCAGCCAGACTGGTGCTGGCTACACCTTC. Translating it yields CASSQTGAGYTF.

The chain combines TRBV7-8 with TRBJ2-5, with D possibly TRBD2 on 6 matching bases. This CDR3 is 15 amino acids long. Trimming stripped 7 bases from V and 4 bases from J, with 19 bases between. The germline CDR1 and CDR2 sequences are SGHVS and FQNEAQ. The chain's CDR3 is CASTYLFEAGETQYF. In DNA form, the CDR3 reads TGTGCCAGCACCTATTTATTTGAAGCGGGAGAGACCCAGTACTTC.

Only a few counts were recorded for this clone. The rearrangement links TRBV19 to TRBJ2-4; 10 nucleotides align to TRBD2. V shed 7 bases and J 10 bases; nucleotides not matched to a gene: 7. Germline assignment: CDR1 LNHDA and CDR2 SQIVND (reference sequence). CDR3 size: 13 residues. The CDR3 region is CASIGTSDWIQYF. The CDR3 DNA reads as TGTGCCAGTATCGGGACTAGCGACTGGATTCAGTACTTC. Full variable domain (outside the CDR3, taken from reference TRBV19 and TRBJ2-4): DGGITQSPKYLFRKEGQNVTLSCEQNLNHDAMYWYRQDPGQGLRLIYYSQIVNDFQKGDIAEGYSVSREKKESFPLTVTSAQKNPTAFYLCASIGTSDWIQYFGAGTRLSVL.

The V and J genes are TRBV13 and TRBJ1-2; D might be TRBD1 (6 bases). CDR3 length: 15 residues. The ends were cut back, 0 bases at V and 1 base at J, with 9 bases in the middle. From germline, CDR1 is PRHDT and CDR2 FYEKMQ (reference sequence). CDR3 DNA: TGTGCCAGCAGCTTAGGGGGGGCAATTAACTATGGCTACACCTTC. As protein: CASSLGGAINYGYTF.

CDR3 nucleotides: TGTGCCAGCAGCACAGGACAGGGAAACTCACCCCTCCACTTT. Its protein is CASSTGQGNSPLHF. This rearrangement joins TRBV7-9 to TRBJ1-6; 8 bases are shared with TRBD1. The V gene's germline CDR1 is SEHNR and CDR2 FQNEAQ (reference sequence). This CDR3 is built from 14 residues. Trimming at V came to 5 bases and at J to 10 bases, leaving 7 bases not matched to a gene.

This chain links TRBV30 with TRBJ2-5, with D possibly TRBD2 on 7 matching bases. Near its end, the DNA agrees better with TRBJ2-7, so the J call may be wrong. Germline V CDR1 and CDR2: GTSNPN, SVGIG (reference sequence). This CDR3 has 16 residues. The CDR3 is CAWKDPPPGGIHEQYF. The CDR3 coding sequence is TGTGCCTGGAAAGATCCCCCTCCGGGGGGCATTCACGAGCAGTACTTC.

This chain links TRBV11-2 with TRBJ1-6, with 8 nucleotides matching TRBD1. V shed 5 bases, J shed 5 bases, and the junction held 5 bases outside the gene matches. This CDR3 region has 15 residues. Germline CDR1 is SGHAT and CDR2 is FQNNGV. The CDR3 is CASSTWTGNNSPLHF. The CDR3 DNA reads TGTGCCAGCAGCACTTGGACAGGGAATAATTCACCCCTCCACTTT.

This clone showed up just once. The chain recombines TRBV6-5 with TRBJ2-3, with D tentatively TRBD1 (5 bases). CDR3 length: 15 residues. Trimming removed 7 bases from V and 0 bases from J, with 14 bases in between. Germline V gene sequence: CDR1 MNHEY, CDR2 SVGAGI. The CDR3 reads CASTTFGASTDTQYF. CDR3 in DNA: TGTGCCAGCACCACTTTTGGGGCTAGCACAGATACGCAGTATTTT.

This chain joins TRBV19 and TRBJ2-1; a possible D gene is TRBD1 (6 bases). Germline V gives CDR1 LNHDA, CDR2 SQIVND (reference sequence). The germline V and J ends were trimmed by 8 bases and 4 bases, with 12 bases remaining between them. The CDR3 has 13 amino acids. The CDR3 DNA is TGTGCCAGTGCGGGCAGGGGATACAATGAGCAGTTCTTC. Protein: CASAGRGYNEQFF.

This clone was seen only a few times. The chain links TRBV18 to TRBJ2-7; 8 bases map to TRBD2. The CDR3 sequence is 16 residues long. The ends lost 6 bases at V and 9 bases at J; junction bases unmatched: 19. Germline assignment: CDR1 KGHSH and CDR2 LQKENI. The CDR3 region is CASSQLTGLGVFGQYF. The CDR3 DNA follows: TGTGCCAGCTCTCAACTAACGGGACTAGGGGTCTTTGGGCAGTACTTC.

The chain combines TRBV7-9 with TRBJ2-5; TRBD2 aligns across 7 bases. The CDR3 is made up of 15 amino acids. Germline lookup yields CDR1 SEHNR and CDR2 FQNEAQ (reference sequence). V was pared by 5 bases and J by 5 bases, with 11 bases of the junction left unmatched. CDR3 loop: CASSAAAGAGETQYF. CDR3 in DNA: TGTGCCAGCAGCGCGGCCGCGGGAGCTGGCGAGACCCAGTACTTC.

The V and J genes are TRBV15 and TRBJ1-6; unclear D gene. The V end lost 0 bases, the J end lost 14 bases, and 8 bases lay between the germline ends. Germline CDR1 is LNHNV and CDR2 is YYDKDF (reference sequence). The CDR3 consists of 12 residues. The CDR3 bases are TGTGCCACCAGCAGAGATACGCGAACCCTCCACTTT. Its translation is CATSRDTRTLHF.

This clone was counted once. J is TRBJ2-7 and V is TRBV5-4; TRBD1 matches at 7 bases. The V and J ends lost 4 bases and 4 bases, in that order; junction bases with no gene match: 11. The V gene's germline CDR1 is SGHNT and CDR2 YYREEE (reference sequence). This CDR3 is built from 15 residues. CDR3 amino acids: CASSARQGPPYEQYF. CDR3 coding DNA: TGTGCCAGCAGCGCCCGACAGGGACCCCCTTACGAGCAGTACTTC.

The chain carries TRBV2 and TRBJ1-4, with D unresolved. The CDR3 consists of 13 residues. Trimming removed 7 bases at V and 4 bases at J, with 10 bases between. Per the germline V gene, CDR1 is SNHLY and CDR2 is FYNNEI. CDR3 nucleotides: TGTGCCAGCAAGGCGGTAGTTAATGAAAAACTGTTTTTT. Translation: CASKAVVNEKLFF.

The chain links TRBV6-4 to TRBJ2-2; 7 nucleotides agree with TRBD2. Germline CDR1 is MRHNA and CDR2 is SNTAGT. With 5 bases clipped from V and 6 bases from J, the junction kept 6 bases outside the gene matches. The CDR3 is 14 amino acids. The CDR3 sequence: CASSKGGTAGELFF. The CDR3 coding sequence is TGTGCCAGCAGTAAGGGAGGGACGGCCGGGGAGCTGTTTTTT.

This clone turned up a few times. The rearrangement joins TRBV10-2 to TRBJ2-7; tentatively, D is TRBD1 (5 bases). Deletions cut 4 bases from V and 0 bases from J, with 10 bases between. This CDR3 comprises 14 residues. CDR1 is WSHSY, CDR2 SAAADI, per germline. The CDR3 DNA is TGCGCCAGCAGTGTCCACGACAGCTCCTACGAGCAGTACTTC. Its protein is CASSVHDSSYEQYF.

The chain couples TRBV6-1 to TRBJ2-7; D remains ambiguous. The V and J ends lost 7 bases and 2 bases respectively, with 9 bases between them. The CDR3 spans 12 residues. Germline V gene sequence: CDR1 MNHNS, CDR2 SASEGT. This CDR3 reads CASNQHTYEQYF. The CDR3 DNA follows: TGTGCCAGCAACCAACATACCTACGAGCAGTACTTC.

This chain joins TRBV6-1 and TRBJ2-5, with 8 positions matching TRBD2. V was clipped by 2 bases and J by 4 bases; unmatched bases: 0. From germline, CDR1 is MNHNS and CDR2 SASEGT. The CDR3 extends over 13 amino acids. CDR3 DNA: TGTGCCAGCAGTGAAACTAGCGGAGAGACCCAGTACTTC. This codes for CASSETSGETQYF.

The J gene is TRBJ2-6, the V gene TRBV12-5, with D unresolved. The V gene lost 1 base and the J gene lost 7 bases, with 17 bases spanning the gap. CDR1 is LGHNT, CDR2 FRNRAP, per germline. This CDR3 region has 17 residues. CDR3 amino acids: CASGLASAISVANVLTF. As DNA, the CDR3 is TGTGCTAGTGGTTTGGCAAGCGCGATCTCTGTTGCCAACGTCCTGACTTTC.